The following is a T cell receptor (beta chain) sequence with its context. What it binds is not known. The sample is drawn from a study of shared clonotypes between healthy human individuals. Overall study: A few men and a couple of women, aged 18 to 49, were donors.

Study conclusions and caveats: Relative to memory subsets, naive subsets generally showed larger estimated richness.

This CDR3 region has 16 residues. Germline assignment: CDR1 KGHSH and CDR2 LQKENI. J gave up 9 bases and V 3 bases, and 11 bases lay outside the gene matches. Clones were sequenced by immunoSEQ multiplex PCR, and TCRdb holds only the in-frame ones, with some missing. The table has fewer than 2.5 million clones, roughly 93% seen once. Sequencing was carried out using naive CD4+ T cells from PBMCs. Subset given: CD45RA+ positively selected. This chain joins TRBV18 and TRBJ2-1; TRBD1 matches at 10 bases. This clonotype originated in a man aged 18-30 years in good health. Some clones in this sample may be carry-over from other donors' samples. CDR3 in DNA: TGTGCCAGCTCACCCCCGGGGACAGGGGATGTGGGTGAGCAGTTCTTC. This gives the protein CASSPPGTGDVGEQFF.